The rows below give T cell receptor beta chains drawn from one sample of a study of a mutant IDH1 vaccine in newly diagnosed glioma. These receptors' antigens are unknown. The repertoire was sequenced with immunoSEQ multiplex PCR; TCRdb's copy has only in-frame clones and lacks some. The sample shows tens of thousands of clones, approximately 76% of them seen only once. Sequenced here: PBMCs, sampled from a glioma patient whose treatment included an IDH1 peptide vaccine. Receptor source: a man aged 45-60 years with glioma. Both conserved end residues are part of each CDR3. The D gene is left open where the match is weak. Clone size appears in some rows only: once, few, many, or a class for an expanded clone.

V gene: TRBV4-3
clone size: NA
D gene: NA
J gene: TRBJ1-1
CDR3 protein: CASSQDSGMNTEAFF
CDR3 DNA: TGCGCCAGCAGCCAAGATAGCGGGATGAACACTGAAGCTTTCTTT

V gene: TRBV5-6
clone size: NA
D gene: NA
J gene: TRBJ2-5
CDR3 protein: CASSADREERETQYF
CDR3 DNA: TGTGCCAGCAGCGCCGACAGGGAGGAGAGAGAGACCCAGTACTTC

V gene: TRBV7-8
clone size: NA
D gene: TRBD2
J gene: TRBJ2-1
CDR3 protein: CASSLLAGNAYNEQFF
CDR3 DNA: TGTGCCAGCAGCCTACTAGCGGGGAACGCCTACAATGAGCAGTTCTTC

V gene: TRBV19
clone size: few
D gene: NA
J gene: TRBJ1-1
CDR3 protein: CASRLRGNTEAFF
CDR3 DNA: TGTGCCAGTAGGCTCCGGGGGAACACTGAAGCTTTCTTT

V gene: TRBV20-1
clone size: NA
D gene: NA
J gene: TRBJ1-1
CDR3 protein: CSARADTEAFF
CDR3 DNA: TGCAGTGCCAGAGCAGATACTGAAGCTTTCTTT

V gene: TRBV4-2
clone size: NA
D gene: TRBD2
J gene: TRBJ2-7
CDR3 protein: CASSQGEGPRDYNEQYF
CDR3 DNA: TGTGCCAGCAGCCAAGGGGAGGGGCCAAGGGACTACAACGAGCAGTACTTC

V gene: TRBV30
clone size: once
D gene: TRBD1
J gene: TRBJ1-1
CDR3 protein: CAWKDRVTEAFF
CDR3 DNA: TGTGCCTGGAAAGACAGGGTTACTGAAGCTTTCTTT

V gene: TRBV5-1
clone size: NA
D gene: TRBD1
J gene: TRBJ1-2
CDR3 protein: CASSLRDRQLTDGYTF
CDR3 DNA: TGCGCCAGCAGCTTGAGGGACAGGCAATTGACGGATGGCTACACCTTC

V gene: TRBV5-8
clone size: NA
D gene: NA
J gene: TRBJ1-5
CDR3 protein: CASSWTGGYQPQHF
CDR3 DNA: TGTGCCAGCAGCTGGACCGGGGGGTATCAGCCCCAGCATTTT

V gene: TRBV19
clone size: NA
D gene: TRBD1
J gene: TRBJ1-5
CDR3 protein: CASSIQGAKNQPQHF
CDR3 DNA: TGTGCCAGTTCGATACAGGGGGCGAAGAATCAGCCCCAGCATTTT

V gene: TRBV7-6
clone size: few
D gene: NA
J gene: TRBJ1-5
CDR3 protein: CASSETGPGQPQHF
CDR3 DNA: TGTGCCAGCAGCGAAACAGGGCCGGGCCAGCCCCAGCATTTT

V gene: TRBV7-6
clone size: NA
D gene: TRBD1
J gene: TRBJ2-7
CDR3 protein: CASSLGHRGRGYEQYF
CDR3 DNA: TGTGCCAGCAGCTTAGGACACAGGGGGCGCGGATACGAGCAGTACTTC

V gene: TRBV4-1
clone size: once
D gene: TRBD2
J gene: TRBJ2-5
CDR3 protein: CASSFRLAGGETQYF
CDR3 DNA: TGCGCCAGCAGCTTCCGACTAGCGGGGGGGGAGACCCAGTACTTC

V gene: TRBV27
clone size: NA
D gene: TRBD2
J gene: TRBJ2-7
CDR3 protein: CASSETSAGVYYEQYF
CDR3 DNA: TGTGCCAGCAGCGAAACTTCAGCGGGGGTCTACTACGAGCAGTACTTC

V gene: TRBV11-2
clone size: NA
D gene: TRBD1
J gene: TRBJ2-7
CDR3 protein: CASAWDRGYEQYF
CDR3 DNA: TGTGCCAGCGCTTGGGACAGGGGCTACGAGCAGTACTTC

V gene: TRBV29-1
clone size: once
D gene: NA
J gene: TRBJ1-1
CDR3 protein: CSVDPYTEAFF
CDR3 DNA: TGCAGCGTGGACCCTTACACTGAAGCTTTCTTT

V gene: TRBV15
clone size: once
D gene: TRBD1
J gene: TRBJ1-6
CDR3 protein: CATSPGQGNNSPLHF
CDR3 DNA: TGTGCCACCAGTCCGGGACAGGGGAATAATTCACCCCTCCACTTT

V gene: TRBV2
clone size: NA
D gene: NA
J gene: TRBJ2-3
CDR3 protein: CASILGPGTQYF
CDR3 DNA: TGTGCCAGCATCCTGGGTCCTGGTACGCAGTATTTT

V gene: TRBV6-1
clone size: NA
D gene: NA
J gene: TRBJ2-5
CDR3 protein: CASSEGEYSSYQETQYF
CDR3 DNA: TGTGCCAGCAGTGAAGGGGAGTATAGCTCGTACCAAGAGACCCAGTACTTC

V gene: TRBV11-2
clone size: NA
D gene: NA
J gene: TRBJ2-3
CDR3 protein: CASSLRGKTDTQYF
CDR3 DNA: TGTGCCAGCAGCTTGAGAGGGAAAACAGATACGCAGTATTTT

V gene: TRBV29-1
clone size: NA
D gene: NA
J gene: TRBJ1-5
CDR3 protein: CSAKTEGVNQPQHF
CDR3 DNA: TGCAGCGCAAAGACAGAAGGGGTTAATCAGCCCCAGCATTTT

V gene: TRBV11-2
clone size: NA
D gene: TRBD1
J gene: TRBJ2-1
CDR3 protein: CASSRDRGYNEQFF
CDR3 DNA: TGTGCCAGCAGCAGGGACAGGGGATACAATGAGCAGTTCTTC

V gene: TRBV20-1
clone size: NA
D gene: TRBD2
J gene: TRBJ2-1
CDR3 protein: CSGTSGVEQFF
CDR3 DNA: TGCAGCGGAACTAGCGGTGTTGAGCAGTTCTTC

V gene: TRBV7-2
clone size: NA
D gene: NA
J gene: TRBJ2-4
CDR3 protein: CASSLGPGAKNIQYF
CDR3 DNA: TGTGCCAGCAGCTTAGGGCCGGGGGCCAAAAACATTCAGTACTTC

V gene: TRBV13
clone size: NA
D gene: NA
J gene: TRBJ2-5
CDR3 protein: CASSWDNQETQYF
CDR3 DNA: TGTGCCAGCAGTTGGGACAACCAAGAGACCCAGTACTTC

V gene: TRBV7-9
clone size: NA
D gene: NA
J gene: TRBJ2-2
CDR3 protein: CASSGLNGELFF
CDR3 DNA: TGTGCCAGCAGCGGGCTAAACGGGGAGCTGTTTTTT

V gene: TRBV29-1
clone size: NA
D gene: NA
J gene: TRBJ1-1
CDR3 protein: CSVESGDYTEAFF
CDR3 DNA: TGCAGCGTTGAAAGCGGCGACTACACTGAAGCTTTCTTT

V gene: TRBV4-3
clone size: NA
D gene: NA
J gene: TRBJ2-1
CDR3 protein: CASSLVGGEQFF
CDR3 DNA: TGCGCCAGCAGCCTCGTAGGGGGGGAGCAGTTCTTC

V gene: TRBV7-2
clone size: NA
D gene: TRBD1
J gene: TRBJ1-5
CDR3 protein: CASSLSDGTGAVHQPQHF
CDR3 DNA: TGTGCCAGCAGCTTATCTGATGGGACAGGGGCAGTCCATCAGCCCCAGCATTTT

V gene: TRBV5-4
clone size: few
D gene: NA
J gene: TRBJ1-2
CDR3 protein: CASRGTEWDGYTF
CDR3 DNA: TGTGCCAGCAGGGGAACTGAGTGGGACGGCTACACCTTC

V gene: TRBV2
clone size: NA
D gene: NA
J gene: TRBJ2-7
CDR3 protein: CASSEWGASIYYEQYF
CDR3 DNA: TGTGCCAGCAGTGAATGGGGCGCTAGCATCTACTACGAGCAGTACTTC

V gene: TRBV5-1
clone size: NA
D gene: TRBD1
J gene: TRBJ2-5
CDR3 protein: CASSQGARETQYF
CDR3 DNA: TGCGCCAGCAGCCAGGGGGCGCGGGAGACCCAGTACTTC

V gene: TRBV11-2
clone size: few
D gene: NA
J gene: TRBJ1-1
CDR3 protein: CASSLDGQYNTEAFF
CDR3 DNA: TGTGCCAGCAGCTTAGATGGACAGTACAACACTGAAGCTTTCTTT

V gene: TRBV5-1
clone size: NA
D gene: NA
J gene: TRBJ1-1
CDR3 protein: CATTDLSSSWGQAFF
CDR3 DNA: TGCGCCACGACGGACCTGTCGAGTAGTTGGGGCCAAGCTTTCTTT